This record concerns one TCR beta chain sequence. As yet, its antigen is unknown. Noted time point: baseline, week 1 (first vaccination visit). Treatment noted: pre-vaccination baseline after standard-of-care therapy. Donor diagnoses consisted of new WHO grade 3 or 4 IDH1-mutant, ATRX-lost astrocytomas. These data come from a study of a mutant IDH1 vaccine in newly diagnosed glioma. Overall study: It was radiotherapy, temozolomide, or both that patients received previously, with most receiving both.

Trimming pared 5 bases from V and 0 bases from J, leaving 11 bases between. Germline CDR1 and CDR2: MNHNY and SVGAGI (reference sequence). This CDR3 is 14 amino acids long. Libraries were prepared by immunoSEQ multiplex PCR; TCRdb keeps only in-frame clonotypes and omits some of them. The table records some 100,000 clones, around four fifths of them present only once. Findings and caveats of the study: Vaccination induced immune responses in approximately 93% of patients.

The input for sequencing was PBMCs, taken from a glioma patient treated with radiotherapy, temozolomide or both. The V call is TRBV6-6, the J call TRBJ2-7; the D gene is possibly TRBD1 (6 bases). This receptor was identified in a woman aged 45-65 years with glioma. CDR3 nucleotides: TGTGCCAGCAGTCCCCCGGACAGCTCCTACGAGCAGTACTTC. Translation gives CASSPPDSSYEQYF.